This passage covers 31 T cell receptor beta chains from one sample sequenced in a study of control samples from healthy donors and cancer patients. Generated by immunoSEQ multiplex PCR, the TCRdb table keeps only in-frame clones and is missing some. The sample yields about 77,000 clones, approximately 92% seen once. The specimen was blood. The receptor set was obtained from an older woman in good health.

The V and J genes are TRBV5-1 and TRBJ2-3, with no clear D. V was clipped by 0 bases and J by 0 bases, with 8 bases between them. This CDR3 spans 15 amino acids. Looked up from germline, CDR1 is SGHRS and CDR2 is YFSETQ. CDR3 protein: CASSLVGESTDTQYF. In DNA, the CDR3 is TGCGCCAGCAGCTTGGTTGGGGAAAGCACAGATACGCAGTATTTT.

This chain connects TRBV5-1 to TRBJ2-7; the D gene could be TRBD1 or TRBD2 (6 bases each). Germline CDR1 SGHRS, CDR2 YFSETQ. Trimming removed 4 bases at V and 3 bases at J, with 23 bases between. The CDR3 contains 17 residues. This chain's CDR3 is CASSPAGRGRENYEQYF. The CDR3 coding sequence is TGCGCCAGCAGCCCCGCAGGTCGGGGGCGCGAAAACTACGAGCAGTACTTC.

The chain employs TRBV4-1 and TRBJ2-7; 7 nucleotides align to TRBD2. The CDR3 spans 18 residues. V lost 4 bases and J lost 0; bases outside the gene matches: 15. In germline, CDR1 is MGHRA, CDR2 YSYEKL. CDR3 residues: CASSPTPLGRGSSYEQYF. The CDR3 bases are TGCGCCAGCAGCCCGACCCCCCTGGGGCGGGGGAGCTCCTACGAGCAGTACTTC.

V usage is TRBV7-9 and J usage is TRBJ2-1; 9 bases match TRBD2. CDR1 and CDR2 from the germline V gene are SEHNR and FQNEAQ (reference sequence). J gave up 10 bases and V 1 base, and 8 bases lay outside the gene matches. CDR3 length: 15 residues. CDR3 coding DNA: TGTGCCAGCAGCTTAGGCGGGAGGGCCCTCAGAGAGCAGTTCTTC. Translating it yields CASSLGGRALREQFF.

The V and J genes are TRBV24-1 and TRBJ2-7; 7 bases match TRBD2. Germline CDR1 KGHDR, CDR2 SFDVKD. This CDR3 contains 17 residues. V was pared by 4 bases and J by 2 bases, with 13 bases of the junction left unmatched. CDR3: CATSDPSLAEETYEQYF. For the CDR3, the DNA is TGTGCCACCAGTGACCCCAGCCTAGCGGAAGAAACCTACGAGCAGTACTTC.

The chain employs TRBV7-9 and TRBJ2-3, with 8 nucleotides matching TRBD2. The CDR3 has 15 residues. Germline CDR1 reads SEHNR; CDR2 reads FQNEAQ (reference sequence). J lost 1 base, V lost 4 bases, and 4 bases had no gene match. The CDR3 DNA sequence: TGTGCCAGCAGCTCTGGAGCGGGGGGCACAGATACGCAGTATTTT. Amino acid sequence: CASSSGAGGTDTQYF.

The CDR3 coding sequence is TGCGCCAGCAGTGGGGCAGGGTCCACTGAAGCTTTCTTT. Protein sequence: CASSGAGSTEAFF. The V and J genes are TRBV10-1 and TRBJ1-1, with a weak D call TRBD1 (5 bases). This CDR3 has 13 residues. V shed 4 bases and J shed 4 bases, with 10 bases lying between them. CDR1 is WNHNN, CDR2 SYGVQD, per germline (reference sequence).

The CDR3 region has the DNA TGTGCCAGCACCCCGACTAGCGGAAATGAGCAGTTCTTC. Translation: CASTPTSGNEQFF. V usage is TRBV27 and J usage is TRBJ2-1; 9 nucleotides match TRBD2. The ends lost 7 bases at V and 7 bases at J; junction bases unmatched: 5. Germline V gene sequence: CDR1 MNHEY, CDR2 SMNVEV (reference sequence). There are 13 residues in the CDR3.

The J gene is TRBJ2-1, the V gene TRBV24-1; 8 positions match TRBD1. CDR1 is KGHDR, CDR2 SFDVKD, per germline. V lost 5 bases to trimming and J lost 0 bases; unmatched junction nucleotides: 5. This CDR3 contains 16 residues. The DNA of the CDR3 is TGTGCCACCAGTGCCTGGACAGGGAGCTCCTACAATGAGCAGTTCTTC. It encodes CATSAWTGSSYNEQFF.

This chain uses TRBV5-4 with TRBJ2-3, with D perhaps TRBD2 (5 bases). The CDR3 is 15 amino acids. The germline V and J ends were trimmed by 4 bases and 3 bases, with 15 bases remaining between them. CDR1 SGHNT and CDR2 YYREEE come from the germline V gene (reference sequence). CDR3 loop: CASSPGGRGTDTQYF. CDR3 sequence (DNA): TGTGCCAGCAGCCCCGGCGGGCGAGGAACAGATACGCAGTATTTT. Filled out from reference TRBV5-4 and TRBJ2-3, the complete variable domain reads ETGVTQSPTHLIKTRGQQVTLRCSSQSGHNTVSWYQQALGQGPQFIFQYYREEENGRGNFPPRFSGLQFPNYSSELNVNALELDDSALYLCASSPGGRGTDTQYFGPGTRLTVL.

For this clone: This sample also contains other DNA sequences that code for the same CDR3. The rearrangement joins TRBV27 to TRBJ2-7; tentative D call: TRBD2 (5 bases). The CDR3 covers 14 residues. Germline V gene data show CDR1 as MNHEY and CDR2 as SMNVEV (reference sequence). The ends were cut back, 3 bases at V and 0 bases at J, with 9 bases in the middle. In DNA form, the CDR3 reads TGTGCCAGCAGTTTCTCCAGCGGCTCCTACGAGCAGTACTTC. Translated: CASSFSSGSYEQYF.

The chain is built from TRBV18 and TRBJ1-2; 7 bases are shared with TRBD1. Unmatched junction bases numbered 6, after V lost 1 base and J lost 4 bases. Per germline, CDR1 KGHSH and CDR2 LQKENI. This CDR3 comprises 15 residues. CDR3 amino acids: CASSPQGAQLYGYTF. CDR3 nucleotides: TGTGCCAGCTCACCACAGGGGGCGCAGCTCTATGGCTACACCTTC.

This chain connects TRBV28 to TRBJ2-4, with no clear D. V shed 1 base and J shed 5 bases, with 3 bases lying between them. The germline V gene has CDR1 MDHEN and CDR2 SYDVKM. The CDR3 has 12 residues. Here the CDR3 DNA reads TGTGCCAGCAGTTTATCTGAAAACATTCAGTACTTC. Translating it yields CASSLSENIQYF.

The chain recombines TRBV7-2 with TRBJ2-2, with a weak D call TRBD2 (6 bases). Trimming pared 3 bases from V and 8 bases from J, leaving 13 bases between. Germline CDR1 reads SGHTA; CDR2 reads FQGNSA. This CDR3 comprises 14 residues. The CDR3 loop is CASSFNPGEGELFF. DNA of the CDR3: TGTGCCAGCAGCTTTAACCCGGGAGAGGGGGAGCTGTTTTTT.

Points on this clone: An end of the junction differs from the germline gene, which may be a read error. The genes are TRBV7-7 and TRBJ2-1, with a tentative D call TRBD2 (6 bases). CDR1 and CDR2 (germline): SSHAT, FNYEAQ (reference sequence). The CDR3 is 15 amino acids. The CDR3 loop is CASSLVASAPGEQFF. The CDR3 coding sequence is TGTGCTAGCAGCTTAGTTGCTAGCGCCCCGGGGGAGCAGTTCTTC. Using reference TRBV7-7 and TRBJ2-1 for the parts outside the CDR3, the full variable domain is GAGVSQSPRYKVTKRGQDVTLRCDPISSHATLYWYQQALGQGPEFLTYFNYEAQPDKSGLPSDRFSAERPEGSISTLTIQRTEQRDSAMYRCASSLVASAPGEQFFGPGTRLTVL.

The chain couples TRBV2 to TRBJ2-7, with D perhaps matching TRBD1 (8 bases). Per the germline V gene, CDR1 is SNHLY and CDR2 is FYNNEI. Trimming left V 7 bases short and J 4 bases short, with 14 bases between. The CDR3 contains 13 residues. The CDR3 sequence: CASKRDRLYEQYF. In DNA, the CDR3 is TGTGCCAGCAAGCGGGACAGGTTGTACGAGCAGTACTTC.

This chain links TRBV9 with TRBJ2-3; 11 bases are a match to TRBD2. V shed 3 bases, J shed 3 bases, and the junction held 6 bases outside the gene matches. Germline V gene lookup returns CDR1 SGDLS and CDR2 YYNGEE. This CDR3 comprises 16 residues. CDR3 residues: CASSALAGVRTDTQYF. The CDR3 bases are TGTGCCAGCAGCGCACTAGCGGGGGTGAGGACAGATACGCAGTATTTT.

The gene calls are TRBV18 and TRBJ1-1; D not certain. Trimming cost V 3 bases and J 7 bases, with 15 bases left between them. CDR1 KGHSH and CDR2 LQKENI come from the germline V gene. The CDR3 spans 14 residues. DNA for the CDR3: TGTGCCAGCTCACCTATCGAGCTAGCCCATGAAGCTTTCTTT. Translation: CASSPIELAHEAFF.

As for this clone: Other DNA sequences of this sample code for an identical CDR3. This chain uses TRBV6-1 with TRBJ2-2, with D unclear. With 2 bases removed from V and 4 bases from J, the gap between germline ends came to 5 bases. The germline V gene has CDR1 MNHNS and CDR2 SASEGT. CDR3 length equals 13 residues. CDR3 in DNA: TGTGCCAGCAGTGAAAGGGTCACCGGGGAGCTGTTTTTT. Translating it yields CASSERVTGELFF.

V and J are TRBV27 and TRBJ2-3; 10 positions agree with TRBD2. Germline trimming cut 1 base from V and 5 bases from J; bases unmatched to any gene: 9. The V gene's germline CDR1 is MNHEY and CDR2 SMNVEV (reference sequence). The CDR3 runs to 17 residues. This chain's CDR3 is CASSLFPSGRAKDTQYF. For the CDR3, the DNA is TGTGCCAGCAGTTTATTCCCCAGCGGGAGGGCCAAAGATACGCAGTATTTT.

The rearrangement links TRBV7-8 to TRBJ1-4; TRBD1 might be the D (5 bases). The V end was cut by 4 bases, the J end by 7 bases, with 19 bases between. Per germline, CDR1 SGHVS and CDR2 FQNEAQ. There are 16 residues in the CDR3. The CDR3 nucleotides read TGTGCCAGCAGCTATACCCAGGGCTTCAATGGTGAAAAACTGTTTTTT. It encodes CASSYTQGFNGEKLFF.

The chain employs TRBV5-1 and TRBJ1-1; TRBD1 agrees at 10 bases. Per the germline V gene, CDR1 is SGHRS and CDR2 is YFSETQ. The CDR3 spans 13 residues. The J segment lost 5 bases and the V segment lost 4 bases, leaving 2 bases of the junction unmatched. The CDR3 spells CASSPGQGTEAFF. Here the CDR3 DNA reads TGCGCCAGCAGCCCGGGACAGGGGACTGAAGCTTTCTTT.

The chain carries TRBV28 and TRBJ1-6; 9 bases align to TRBD1. The ends lost 3 bases at V and 5 bases at J; junction bases unmatched: 8. The germline V gene has CDR1 MDHEN and CDR2 SYDVKM. This CDR3 has 17 residues. The CDR3 DNA is TGTGCCAGCAGTTTTTTCGCCCGGGACAGGGATAATTCACCCCTCCACTTT. Amino acid sequence: CASSFFARDRDNSPLHF.

The V call is TRBV30, the J call TRBJ1-1; the D is unclear. V lost 1 base and J 8 bases, leaving 8 bases between the germline ends. Germline values: CDR1 GTSNPN, CDR2 SVGIG (reference sequence). The CDR3 covers 11 residues. The CDR3: CAWSGTREAFF. CDR3 DNA sequence: TGTGCCTGGAGTGGTACGAGAGAAGCTTTCTTT.

The chain recombines TRBV7-2 with TRBJ1-1; D might be TRBD1 (5 bases). V lost 6 bases and J lost 1, with 12 bases in between. Germline V lookup: CDR1 SGHTA, CDR2 FQGNSA. The CDR3 spans 14 residues. CDR3 loop: CASRPNRWNTEAFF. The DNA of the CDR3 is TGTGCCAGCAGGCCTAACAGGTGGAACACTGAAGCTTTCTTT.

This chain links TRBV19 with TRBJ1-5; the D is unclear. This CDR3 spans 13 amino acids. Looked up from germline, CDR1 is LNHDA and CDR2 is SQIVND (reference sequence). Trimming cost V 5 bases and J 0 bases, with 5 bases left between them. The CDR3 reads CASSVISNQPQHF. For the CDR3, the DNA is TGTGCCAGTAGTGTGATTAGCAATCAGCCCCAGCATTTT.

The chain has TRBV2 and TRBJ1-4; D unclear. The CDR3 runs 12 residues. Trimming pared 6 bases from V and 4 bases from J, leaving 6 bases between. Germline lookup yields CDR1 SNHLY and CDR2 FYNNEI. This CDR3 is CASRRVNEKLFF. DNA for the CDR3: TGTGCCAGCAGGAGGGTTAATGAAAAACTGTTTTTT.

This rearrangement joins TRBV7-2 to TRBJ2-7; D remains ambiguous. This CDR3 is built from 14 residues. Germline V gene sequence: CDR1 SGHTA, CDR2 FQGNSA. Trimming took off 5 bases at V and 7 bases at J, with 18 bases between the two ends. CDR3 amino acids: CASSPAAPRGEQYF. The CDR3 DNA is TGTGCCAGCAGCCCAGCCGCGCCCCGAGGAGAGCAGTACTTC.

J is TRBJ2-1 and V is TRBV2; 9 bases agree with TRBD2. The J segment lost 2 bases and the V segment lost 4 bases, leaving 6 bases of the junction unmatched. Per the germline V gene, CDR1 is SNHLY and CDR2 is FYNNEI. The CDR3 is 16 amino acids. For the CDR3, the DNA is TGTGCCAGCAGTGTGGTTGGCGGGAGGGCCTACAATGAGCAGTTCTTC. Protein product: CASSVVGGRAYNEQFF.

This chain connects TRBV19 to TRBJ1-1; D possibly corresponds to TRBD1 (6 bases). Looked up from germline, CDR1 is LNHDA and CDR2 is SQIVND (reference sequence). The CDR3 contains 16 residues. V lost 6 bases, J lost 0 bases, and 17 bases lay in between. The CDR3, as DNA: TGTGCCAGTAGAACCGGGACACGGGGTATGAACACTGAAGCTTTCTTT. It encodes CASRTGTRGMNTEAFF.

DNA for the CDR3: TGTGCCAGCAGCAGCTTCGGGGCGGGGGGCTACACCTTC. This codes for CASSSFGAGGYTF. The rearrangement joins TRBV5-4 to TRBJ1-2, with D perhaps TRBD1 (5 bases). V shed 4 bases and J shed 8 bases, with 15 bases lying between them. Germline V gene data show CDR1 as SGHNT and CDR2 as YYREEE (reference sequence). This CDR3 is built from 13 residues.